This T cell receptor (beta chain) derives from a study of T cell repertoires in cytomegalovirus infection. Study overall: It was the public TCR beta signatures that indicated both CMV infection and matching HLA type. Findings of the study overall: Carriers of CMV plus the relevant HLA were identified by cumulative public TCR beta family frequency. Dominating the ex vivo response were TCR beta clonotypes that were CMV-specific and HLA-C-restricted.

Notes on this clonotype: Its antigen is unidentified. The junction departs from the called germline gene at one end, perhaps through a read error.

Using its own MiXCR run on the reads, TCRdb lists one record per CDR3 protein. Here the sample spans some 600,000 distinct CDR3 sequences, roughly 26% being singletons. CDR1 and CDR2 (germline): SGHAT, FQNNGV. The CDR3 has 12 residues. Sequenced input: CD8+ T cells from PBMCs. This chain links TRBV11-2 with TRBJ1-1, with no clear D. The receptor comes from a human donor in good health (CMV status not recorded). Some clones in this sample may be carry-over from other donors' samples. The CDR3 region has the DNA TGTGTCAGCAGCCTCACGAACACTGAAGCTTTCTTT. Translation gives CVSSLTNTEAFF.